The following is a T cell receptor (beta chain) sequence with its context. At one of its ends the junction is not consistent with the germline gene, which may arise from a read error. The data are from a study of blood T cells in healthy people across ages. Then a second PCR, running roughly 7 to 11 cycles, was carried out with a sample-barcoded 5' primer and a J-beta primer mix. The study obtained at least 2.5 million CDR3-containing paired-end reads from every sample. MiXCR was run by TCRdb on the 5' RACE reads, yielding one entry per CDR3 protein. The table lists 800,000 to 950,000 distinct CDR3 sequences, around 34% of them singletons. Germline lookup yields CDR1 SEHNR and CDR2 FQNEAQ (reference sequence). The length of the CDR3 is 16 residues.

This TCR was recovered from a man aged 18 to 29 in good health. This chain connects TRBV7-9 to TRBJ2-5; a weak D match, TRBD2 (6 bases). What was sequenced was blood. The CDR3 region has the DNA TGTGCCAGCGGCTTAGCGCGGGGCCTGAGGTCAGAGACCCAGTACTTC. It codes for CASGLARGLRSETQYF. Together with reference TRBV7-9 and TRBJ2-5, the CDR3 gives the full variable domain: DTGVSQNPRHKITKRGQNVTFRCDPISEHNRLYWYRQTLGQGPEFLTYFQNEAQLEKSRLLSDRFSAERPKGSFSTLEIQRTEQGDSAMYLCASGLARGLRSETQYFGPGTRLLVL.